These T cell receptor beta chains were read from a single sample in a study of blood T cells in healthy people across ages. TCRdb itself ran the 5' RACE reads through MiXCR, one entry per CDR3 protein. This table holds about 1.6 million distinct CDR3 sequences, about 31% found once. Material: blood. The receptors shown here come from a woman younger than 45 in good health. CDR3s include the opening cysteine and the closing phenylalanine or tryptophan. A D gene is named only where the DNA matches it firmly. Not every row has a clone size; where given, it reads once, few, many or a size class.

j_gene: TRBJ2-1; d_gene: TRBD2; v_gene: TRBV28; abundance: few; len: 19; CDR3aa: CASPGTSGGTPSSYNEQFF; CDR3nt: TGTGCCAGCCCCGGGACTAGCGGGGGGACACCAAGCTCCTACAATGAGCAGTTCTTC
j_gene: TRBJ2-1; d_gene: TRBD1; v_gene: TRBV27; abundance: few; len: 13; CDR3aa: CASSIVTGGQQFF; CDR3nt: TGTGCCAGCAGTATCGTCACAGGGGGCCAGCAGTTCTTC
j_gene: TRBJ1-1; d_gene: .; v_gene: TRBV27; abundance: .; len: 15; CDR3aa: CASSLNQGPNTEAFF; CDR3nt: TGTGCCAGCAGTTTAAACCAGGGGCCGAACACTGAAGCTTTCTTT
j_gene: TRBJ2-7; d_gene: TRBD1; v_gene: TRBV7-2; abundance: many; len: 15; CDR3aa: CASSLVGTGAYEQYF; CDR3nt: TGTGCCAGCAGCCTTGTAGGGACAGGGGCCTACGAGCAGTACTTC
j_gene: TRBJ2-3; d_gene: .; v_gene: TRBV10-2; abundance: .; len: 13; CDR3aa: CASTSSRADTQYF; CDR3nt: TGCGCCAGCACCTCTAGCAGGGCAGATACGCAGTATTTT
j_gene: TRBJ2-7; d_gene: .; v_gene: TRBV29-1; abundance: many; len: 13; CDR3aa: CSVEREGKNEQYF; CDR3nt: TGCAGCGTTGAAAGAGAGGGGAAGAACGAGCAGTACTTC
j_gene: TRBJ1-4; d_gene: TRBD1; v_gene: TRBV20-1; abundance: few; len: 15; CDR3aa: CSAPDRGKTNEKLFF; CDR3nt: TGCAGTGCTCCTGACAGGGGGAAAACTAATGAAAAACTGTTTTTT
j_gene: TRBJ2-3; d_gene: .; v_gene: TRBV7-6; abundance: .; len: 14; CDR3aa: CASSRQLREDTQYF; CDR3nt: TGTGCCAGCAGCCGGCAGCTCCGTGAGGATACGCAGTATTTT
j_gene: TRBJ1-2; d_gene: .; v_gene: TRBV6-1; abundance: .; len: 13; CDR3aa: CASSDGLIYGYTF; CDR3nt: TGTGCCAGCAGTGACGGCCTTATCTATGGCTACACCTTC
j_gene: TRBJ2-7; d_gene: TRBD2; v_gene: TRBV30; abundance: few; len: 14; CDR3aa: CAWSLGGGVYEQYF; CDR3nt: TGTGCCTGGAGCCTTGGGGGGGGGGTCTACGAGCAGTACTTC
j_gene: TRBJ2-7; d_gene: .; v_gene: TRBV20-1; abundance: .; len: 16; CDR3aa: CSASSPWLEETYEQYF; CDR3nt: TGCAGTGCTAGTTCGCCTTGGTTAGAGGAGACCTACGAGCAGTACTTC
j_gene: TRBJ2-5; d_gene: .; v_gene: TRBV6-4; abundance: few; len: 16; CDR3aa: CASSERAEGGQETQYF; CDR3nt: TGTGCCAGCAGTGAGAGGGCCGAGGGGGGCCAAGAGACCCAGTACTTC
j_gene: TRBJ2-7; d_gene: .; v_gene: TRBV6-6; abundance: .; len: 17; CDR3aa: CASSLKSWASVSYEQYF; CDR3nt: TGTGCCAGCAGCTTGAAAAGTTGGGCTAGCGTTTCCTACGAGCAGTACTTC
j_gene: TRBJ2-4; d_gene: .; v_gene: TRBV30; abundance: .; len: 15; CDR3aa: CAWSAAGGIKNIQYF; CDR3nt: TGTGCCTGGAGTGCGGCAGGGGGGATCAAAAACATTCAGTACTTC
j_gene: TRBJ2-3; d_gene: .; v_gene: TRBV20-1; abundance: few; len: 16; CDR3aa: CSARKVLPGSTDTQYF; CDR3nt: TGCAGTGCTAGAAAGGTACTACCAGGAAGCACAGATACGCAGTATTTT
j_gene: TRBJ1-1; d_gene: .; v_gene: TRBV30; abundance: .; len: 13; CDR3aa: CACQVQKGTEAFF; CDR3nt: TGTGCCTGCCAGGTGCAGAAGGGGACTGAAGCTTTCTTT
j_gene: TRBJ2-5; d_gene: .; v_gene: TRBV15; abundance: many; len: 15; CDR3aa: CATRPSDGFEETQYF; CDR3nt: TGTGCCACCAGACCGTCGGATGGCTTCGAAGAGACCCAGTACTTC
j_gene: TRBJ1-2; d_gene: .; v_gene: TRBV12-3/TRBV12-4; abundance: .; len: 13; CDR3aa: CARSLSQNYGYTF; CDR3nt: TGTGCCCGCAGTTTATCGCAGAACTATGGCTACACCTTC
j_gene: TRBJ1-2; d_gene: .; v_gene: TRBV28; abundance: few; len: 15; CDR3aa: CASSPGSPDRYGYTF; CDR3nt: TGTGCCAGCAGCCCGGGGTCCCCGGACAGATATGGCTACACCTTC
j_gene: TRBJ2-2; d_gene: TRBD1; v_gene: TRBV5-6; abundance: .; len: 13; CDR3aa: CASKTGLTGELFF; CDR3nt: TGTGCCAGCAAGACAGGGTTGACCGGGGAGCTGTTTTTT
j_gene: TRBJ2-7; d_gene: TRBD1; v_gene: TRBV6-5; abundance: few; len: 13; CDR3aa: CASSWGQHYEQYF; CDR3nt: TGTGCCAGCAGCTGGGGACAGCACTACGAGCAGTACTTC
j_gene: TRBJ2-3; d_gene: TRBD2; v_gene: TRBV9; abundance: few; len: 18; CDR3aa: CASSEGLAGGRSTDTQYF; CDR3nt: TGTGCCAGCAGCGAGGGACTAGCGGGGGGGCGGAGCACAGATACGCAGTATTTT
j_gene: TRBJ2-3; d_gene: TRBD1; v_gene: TRBV20-1; abundance: .; len: 19; CDR3aa: CGAFSSGTGSSVGTDTQYF; CDR3nt: TGCGGTGCTTTTTCCTCCGGGACAGGGTCCTCCGTCGGCACAGATACGCAGTATTTT
j_gene: TRBJ1-4; d_gene: .; v_gene: TRBV3-1; abundance: few; len: 13; CDR3aa: CASSRQRREKLFF; CDR3nt: TGTGCCAGCAGCAGACAACGGAGGGAAAAACTGTTTTTT
j_gene: TRBJ1-2; d_gene: .; v_gene: TRBV15; abundance: .; len: 15; CDR3aa: CVTSPWAGGSYGYTF; CDR3nt: TGTGTCACCAGCCCCTGGGCGGGGGGTAGCTATGGCTACACCTTC
j_gene: TRBJ1-2; d_gene: TRBD1; v_gene: TRBV6-2/TRBV6-3; abundance: .; len: 13; CDR3aa: CASRRGQGGGYTF; CDR3nt: TGTGCCAGCAGGCGAGGACAGGGCGGTGGCTACACCTTC
j_gene: TRBJ2-3; d_gene: TRBD2; v_gene: TRBV20-1; abundance: .; len: 14; CDR3aa: CSADGGISTDTQYF; CDR3nt: TGCAGTGCTGACGGGGGGATTAGCACAGATACGCAGTATTTT
j_gene: TRBJ1-1; d_gene: .; v_gene: TRBV29-1; abundance: .; len: 14; CDR3aa: CSACGGVGHTEAFF; CDR3nt: TGCAGCGCCTGCGGGGGCGTGGGGCACACTGAAGCTTTCTTT
j_gene: TRBJ2-5; d_gene: TRBD1; v_gene: TRBV4-2; abundance: many; len: 13; CDR3aa: CASSQDRAEAQYF; CDR3nt: TGTGCCAGCAGCCAGGACAGGGCTGAGGCCCAGTACTTC
j_gene: TRBJ2-3; d_gene: TRBD2; v_gene: TRBV9; abundance: .; len: 16; CDR3aa: CASSVRREGLSDTQYF; CDR3nt: TGTGCCAGCAGCGTACGGCGGGAGGGCCTCTCAGATACGCAGTATTTT
j_gene: TRBJ2-5; d_gene: .; v_gene: TRBV6-1; abundance: .; len: 13; CDR3aa: CAIPGTPQETQYF; CDR3nt: TGTGCCATCCCCGGGACTCCACAAGAGACCCAGTACTTC
j_gene: TRBJ2-1; d_gene: TRBD2; v_gene: TRBV27; abundance: few; len: 16; CDR3aa: CASSLQLAGVDNEQFF; CDR3nt: TGTGCCAGCAGTTTACAACTAGCGGGAGTAGACAATGAGCAGTTCTTC
j_gene: TRBJ2-5; d_gene: TRBD2; v_gene: TRBV6-5; abundance: .; len: 16; CDR3aa: CASSRTGTSGPLEQYF; CDR3nt: TGTGCCAGCAGTAGAACCGGGACTAGCGGCCCCTTGGAGCAGTACTTC
j_gene: TRBJ2-7; d_gene: TRBD2; v_gene: TRBV2; abundance: .; len: 14; CDR3aa: CASSGLAGGHEQYF; CDR3nt: TGTGCCAGCAGTGGACTAGCGGGAGGCCACGAGCAGTACTTC
j_gene: TRBJ1-1; d_gene: TRBD1; v_gene: TRBV7-2; abundance: .; len: 14; CDR3aa: CASSRGLGDTEAFF; CDR3nt: TGTGCCAGCAGCAGGGGGCTAGGGGACACTGAAGCTTTCTTT
j_gene: TRBJ2-7; d_gene: .; v_gene: TRBV4-1; abundance: .; len: 15; CDR3aa: CASRQDRTPTYEQYF; CDR3nt: TGCGCCAGCAGGCAAGATCGGACCCCGACCTACGAGCAGTACTTC
j_gene: TRBJ2-5; d_gene: TRBD1; v_gene: TRBV4-1; abundance: .; len: 15; CDR3aa: CASSQTGGAVETQYF; CDR3nt: TGCGCCAGCAGCCAAACAGGGGGCGCGGTGGAGACCCAGTACTTC
j_gene: TRBJ2-7; d_gene: .; v_gene: TRBV10-3; abundance: many; len: 13; CDR3aa: CAITGGSSYEQYF; CDR3nt: TGTGCCATCACCGGAGGATCCTCCTACGAGCAGTACTTC
j_gene: TRBJ2-6; d_gene: .; v_gene: TRBV6-1; abundance: .; len: 15; CDR3aa: CALLTEPPGANVLTF; CDR3nt: TGTGCCTTACTGACAGAGCCTCCTGGGGCCAACGTCCTGACTTTC
j_gene: TRBJ2-3; d_gene: .; v_gene: TRBV30; abundance: .; len: 15; CDR3aa: CAWSISGRVTDTQYF; CDR3nt: TGTGCCTGGAGTATCAGCGGCAGAGTCACAGATACGCAGTATTTT
j_gene: TRBJ2-3; d_gene: TRBD2; v_gene: TRBV9; abundance: .; len: 18; CDR3aa: CASSEPLELAGETDTQYF; CDR3nt: TGTGCCAGCAGCGAGCCATTGGAACTAGCGGGGGAAACAGATACGCAGTATTTT
j_gene: TRBJ2-5; d_gene: .; v_gene: TRBV18; abundance: few; len: 15; CDR3aa: CASSPGSDFQETQYF; CDR3nt: TGTGCCAGCTCACCAGGATCGGACTTCCAAGAGACCCAGTACTTC
j_gene: TRBJ2-1; d_gene: TRBD2; v_gene: TRBV7-9; abundance: .; len: 17; CDR3aa: CASSIGTSGTSYNGQFF; CDR3nt: TGTGCCAGCAGCATAGGGACTAGCGGGACCAGTTACAATGGGCAGTTCTTC
j_gene: TRBJ1-4; d_gene: TRBD1; v_gene: TRBV27; abundance: .; len: 15; CDR3aa: CASGGDGQGYEKLFF; CDR3nt: TGTGCCAGCGGGGGAGACGGACAGGGCTATGAAAAACTGTTTTTT
j_gene: TRBJ2-5; d_gene: TRBD2; v_gene: TRBV20-1; abundance: few; len: 15; CDR3aa: CSARDWRGGGETQYF; CDR3nt: TGCAGTGCTAGAGATTGGCGGGGGGGCGGAGAGACCCAGTACTTC
j_gene: TRBJ1-2; d_gene: .; v_gene: TRBV12-3/TRBV12-4; abundance: .; len: 12; CDR3aa: CASSLDISGYTF; CDR3nt: TGTGCCAGCAGTTTAGACATTTCTGGCTACACCTTC
j_gene: TRBJ1-5; d_gene: .; v_gene: TRBV6-5; abundance: .; len: 15; CDR3aa: CASSYSREGNQPQHF; CDR3nt: TGTGCCAGCAGTTACTCGCGCGAGGGCAATCAGCCCCAGCATTTT
j_gene: TRBJ2-7; d_gene: .; v_gene: TRBV4-1; abundance: .; len: 14; CDR3aa: CASSQLDIAYGQYF; CDR3nt: TGCGCCAGCAGCCAACTGGACATCGCCTACGGGCAGTACTTC
j_gene: TRBJ1-2; d_gene: .; v_gene: TRBV29-1; abundance: .; len: 13; CDR3aa: CSVYWPREYGYTF; CDR3nt: TGCAGCGTCTATTGGCCGCGGGAATATGGCTACACCTTC
j_gene: TRBJ2-1; d_gene: TRBD2; v_gene: TRBV2; abundance: few; len: 15; CDR3aa: CASTQRESSYNEQFF; CDR3nt: TGTGCCAGCACCCAGCGGGAGAGCTCCTACAATGAGCAGTTCTTC
j_gene: TRBJ1-2; d_gene: .; v_gene: TRBV6-5; abundance: .; len: 14; CDR3aa: CASSPAPEGGGYTF; CDR3nt: TGTGCCAGCAGTCCTGCCCCTGAGGGTGGTGGCTACACCTTC
j_gene: TRBJ1-6; d_gene: .; v_gene: TRBV4-1; abundance: .; len: 15; CDR3aa: CASSRNSQYNSPLHF; CDR3nt: TGCGCCAGCAGCCGCAATTCCCAGTATAATTCACCCCTCCACTTT
j_gene: TRBJ1-2; d_gene: TRBD1; v_gene: TRBV20-1; abundance: .; len: 13; CDR3aa: CSATGTENYGYTF; CDR3nt: TGCAGTGCTACCGGGACAGAGAACTATGGCTACACCTTC
j_gene: TRBJ2-7; d_gene: .; v_gene: TRBV12-3/TRBV12-4; abundance: few; len: 14; CDR3aa: CASSLDGQSYEQYF; CDR3nt: TGTGCCAGCAGTTTAGATGGACAGTCCTACGAGCAGTACTTC
j_gene: TRBJ2-1; d_gene: TRBD1; v_gene: TRBV12-3/TRBV12-4; abundance: .; len: 15; CDR3aa: CASSYTGGRGWEQFF; CDR3nt: TGTGCCAGCAGCTATACAGGGGGCCGGGGCTGGGAGCAGTTCTTC
j_gene: TRBJ1-2; d_gene: TRBD1; v_gene: TRBV6-5; abundance: few; len: 16; CDR3aa: CASSYSNGDRGLGYTF; CDR3nt: TGTGCCAGCAGTTACTCGAACGGGGACAGGGGGCTCGGCTACACCTTC